The T cell receptor beta chain under discussion was sequenced for a study of blood T cell repertoires in COVID-19. The count of this clone is one. V lost 8 bases and J 3 bases, leaving 13 bases between the germline ends. Germline CDR1 is MNHEY and CDR2 is SVGAGI. The CDR3 loop spans 14 amino acids. The data were produced by immunoSEQ multiplex PCR, yet TCRdb's version contains in-frame clones alone and is incomplete. In the table there are approximately 40,000 clones, roughly nine tenths of which are singletons. V is TRBV6-5 and J is TRBJ1-4; no clear D gene. The sequence was collected from a man in his sixties with COVID-19, enrolled during active disease. The specimen sequenced was peripheral blood. CDR3 sequence reads: CASATGSSNEKLFF. Here the CDR3 DNA reads TGTGCCAGCGCTACGGGTTCATCTAATGAAAAACTGTTTTTT.